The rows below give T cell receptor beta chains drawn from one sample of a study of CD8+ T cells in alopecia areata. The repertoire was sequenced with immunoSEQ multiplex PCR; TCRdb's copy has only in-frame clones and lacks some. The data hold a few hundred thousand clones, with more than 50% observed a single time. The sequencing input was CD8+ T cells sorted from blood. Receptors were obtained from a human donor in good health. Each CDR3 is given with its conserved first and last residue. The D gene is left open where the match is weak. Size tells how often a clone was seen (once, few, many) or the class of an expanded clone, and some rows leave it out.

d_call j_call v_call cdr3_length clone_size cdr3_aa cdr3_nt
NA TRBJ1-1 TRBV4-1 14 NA CASAIGAKNTEAFF TGCGCCAGCGCCATAGGGGCTAAGAACACTGAAGCTTTCTTT
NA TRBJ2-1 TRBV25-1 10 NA CATHSDEQFF TGTGCCACCCACTCCGATGAGCAGTTCTTC
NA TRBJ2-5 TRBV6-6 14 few CASRPTTIQETQYF TGTGCCAGCAGACCCACTACGATCCAAGAGACCCAGTACTTC
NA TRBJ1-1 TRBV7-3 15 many CASSSTPGIGTEAFF TGTGCCAGCAGCTCAACACCGGGGATCGGCACTGAAGCTTTCTTT
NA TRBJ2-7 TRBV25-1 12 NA CASRTSPYEQYF TGTGCCAGCAGAACATCCCCCTACGAGCAGTACTTC
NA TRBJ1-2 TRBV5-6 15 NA CASTWRQARGYGYTF TGTGCCAGCACCTGGAGGCAGGCCAGAGGCTATGGCTACACCTTC
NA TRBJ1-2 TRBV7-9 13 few CASSWDTSFGYTF TGTGCCAGCAGTTGGGACACCTCTTTTGGCTACACCTTC
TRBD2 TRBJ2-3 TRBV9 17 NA CASSVSTKAGGTDTQYF TGTGCCAGCAGCGTATCCACGAAAGCGGGAGGCACAGATACGCAGTATTTT
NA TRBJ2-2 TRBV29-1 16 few CSVVRPGRTHTGELFF TGCAGCGTCGTTAGGCCGGGGCGGACGCACACCGGGGAGCTGTTTTTT
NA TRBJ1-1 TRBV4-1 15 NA CASSQGVSLNTEAFF TGCGCCAGCAGCCAAGGGGTTTCCCTGAACACTGAAGCTTTCTTT
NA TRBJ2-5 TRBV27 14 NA CASSNSGEQETQYF TGTGCCAGCAGTAACAGTGGGGAGCAAGAGACCCAGTACTTC
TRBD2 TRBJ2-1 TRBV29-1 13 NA CSVDTSGHNEQFF TGCAGCGTTGATACTAGCGGACACAATGAGCAGTTCTTC
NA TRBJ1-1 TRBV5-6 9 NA CARGREAFF TGTGCCAGGGGGCGTGAAGCTTTCTTT
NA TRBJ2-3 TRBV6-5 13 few CASNPLGTDTQYF TGTGCCAGCAATCCCCTAGGCACAGATACGCAGTATTTT
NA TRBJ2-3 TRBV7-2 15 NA CASSLVQGSTDTQYF TGTGCCAGCAGCTTAGTTCAGGGGAGCACAGATACGCAGTATTTT
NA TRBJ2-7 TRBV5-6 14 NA CASSLAVAGDEQYF TGTGCCAGCAGCTTGGCGGTCGCTGGGGACGAGCAGTACTTC
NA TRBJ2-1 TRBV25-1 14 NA CASSEDAGGDEQFF TGTGCCAGCAGTGAAGACGCCGGAGGGGATGAGCAGTTCTTC
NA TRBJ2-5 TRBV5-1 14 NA CASSMVRERETQYF TGCGCCAGCAGCATGGTCAGAGAAAGAGAGACCCAGTACTTC
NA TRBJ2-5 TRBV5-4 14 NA CASSFRGPRETQYF TGTGCCAGCAGCTTCCGTGGGCCGCGGGAGACCCAGTACTTC
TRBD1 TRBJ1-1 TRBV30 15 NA CAWSDRQGINPEAFF TGTGCCTGGAGTGATCGACAGGGGATTAATCCTGAAGCTTTCTTT
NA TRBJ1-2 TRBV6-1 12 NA CASIERGLGYTF TGTGCCAGCATCGAGCGAGGGTTAGGCTACACCTTC
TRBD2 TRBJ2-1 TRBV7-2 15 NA CASSPLAGVYNEQFF TGTGCCAGCAGCCCCCTAGCGGGGGTCTACAATGAGCAGTTCTTC
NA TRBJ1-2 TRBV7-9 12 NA CASSLPGQVYTF TGTGCCAGCAGCTTACCGGGACAAGTCTACACCTTC
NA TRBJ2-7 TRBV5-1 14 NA CASSLGTTSYEQYF TGCGCCAGCAGCTTGGGGACAACGTCCTACGAGCAGTACTTC
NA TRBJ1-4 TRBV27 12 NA CASTYPGGKLFF TGTGCCAGCACCTACCCCGGGGGTAAACTGTTTTTT